Listed below are T cell receptor beta chains from one sample, sequenced in a study of T cells in Graves' hyperthyroidism and ophthalmopathy. One entry per CDR3 protein results from TCRdb running MiXCR on the multiplex PCR reads. The data hold a few hundred thousand distinct CDR3 sequences, with around 15% observed a single time. The specimen was blood. The receptors originated from a woman aged 55-70 years with Graves' ophthalmopathy. CDR3s include the opening cysteine and the closing phenylalanine or tryptophan. A D gene is named only where the DNA matches it firmly. Clone size appears in some rows only: once, few, many, or a class for an expanded clone.

abundance	v_gene	j_gene	d_gene	CDR3nt	CDR3aa
many	TRBV7-2	TRBJ2-7	NA	TGTGCCAGCAGCCCAGACCCGGCCTCCTACGAGCAGTACTTC	CASSPDPASYEQYF
few	TRBV6-5	TRBJ2-5	NA	TGTGCCAGCAGTTACGACAGGGAGGGGACCCAGTACTTC	CASSYDREGTQYF
many	TRBV5-1	TRBJ1-1	NA	TGCGCCAGCAGCTTGAGCCCCACAATGAACACTGAAGCTTTCTTT	CASSLSPTMNTEAFF
NA	TRBV5-1	TRBJ1-2	NA	TGCGCCAGCAGCTTGGGACAGTGGGACTATGGCTACACCTTC	CASSLGQWDYGYTF
NA	TRBV28	TRBJ1-5	NA	TGTGCCAGCAGTTTAGGGGGTCCCCAGCATTTT	CASSLGGPQHF
NA	TRBV7-9	TRBJ2-1	TRBD2	TGTGCCAGCAGCTCCGACGGGGGGACCTACAATGAGCAGTTCTTC	CASSSDGGTYNEQFF
many	TRBV3-1	TRBJ1-1	NA	TGTGCCAGCAGCCAGGGTGACGGGTATTGGACTGAAGCTTTCTTT	CASSQGDGYWTEAFF
NA	TRBV28	TRBJ1-5	TRBD1	TGTGCCAGCATCGACAGGGGGCGAGGTCAGCCCCAGCATTTT	CASIDRGRGQPQHF
NA	TRBV5-4	TRBJ1-2	NA	TGTGCCAGCAGCACCGGGACGGCTAACTATGGCTACACCTTC	CASSTGTANYGYTF
few	TRBV7-2	TRBJ1-2	TRBD1	TGTGCCAGCAGCTTGAACCCAGGGGGCTGGGGCTACACCTTC	CASSLNPGGWGYTF
many	TRBV6-6	TRBJ1-5	NA	TGTGCCAGCAGTTACCGGCCCGATAGCAATCAGCCCCAGCATTTT	CASSYRPDSNQPQHF
many	TRBV5-5	TRBJ2-7	NA	TGTGCCTCCAAGGAGGGGCCCTCCTACGAGCAGTACTTC	CASKEGPSYEQYF
few	TRBV2	TRBJ2-5	TRBD2	TGTGCCAGCAGTACTAGCGTCGAAGAGACCCAGTACTTC	CASSTSVEETQYF
many	TRBV29-1	TRBJ1-1	NA	TGCAGCGTTGCGGTCACCTTGAACACTGAAGCTTTCTTT	CSVAVTLNTEAFF
NA	TRBV7-7	TRBJ2-1	TRBD1	TGTGCTAGCAGCTTCGGACAGGGCGGAGAGACCCAGTTCTTC	CASSFGQGGETQFF
few	TRBV27	TRBJ2-1	NA	TGTGCCAGCAGTTCCCCCCCGGGTGGTTTCAATGAGCAGTTCTTC	CASSSPPGGFNEQFF
NA	TRBV7-2	TRBJ1-1	NA	TGTGCCAGCAGCTTAGCTCTCAGGGTCCCTGAAGCTTTCTTT	CASSLALRVPEAFF
many	TRBV7-9	TRBJ2-3	NA	TGTGCCAGCAGCAAACCGGGATCGGGGACAGATACGCAGTATTTT	CASSKPGSGTDTQYF
NA	TRBV20-1	TRBJ1-2	NA	TGCAGTGCTAGAGAGACCTCCTATGGCTACACCTTC	CSARETSYGYTF
many	TRBV7-2	TRBJ2-7	NA	TGTGCCAGCAGCATCTCCTACGAGCAGTACTTC	CASSISYEQYF
few	TRBV5-1	TRBJ1-6	NA	TGCGCCAGCAGCTTGGACGGCAGGAGGGCTAATTCACCCCTCCACTTT	CASSLDGRRANSPLHF
NA	TRBV7-8	TRBJ2-7	TRBD2	TGTGCCAGTGGGGAGGGGTGGACCCACGATCTACGAGAGCAGTACTTC	CASGEGWTHDLREQYF
once	TRBV7-2	TRBJ2-5	NA	TGTGCCAGCAGCAAAAGGGAGACCCAGTACTTC	CASSKRETQYF
many	TRBV28	TRBJ1-1	NA	TGTGCCAGCGGGAGGACTGAAGCTTTCTTT	CASGRTEAFF
NA	TRBV15	TRBJ2-7	TRBD1	TGTGCCACCAGCAGCTGGACAGGGAACCTTCTCGAGCAGTACTTC	CATSSWTGNLLEQYF
few	TRBV14	TRBJ2-2	NA	TGTGCCAGCAGCCATGTTAGGAACACCGGGGAGCTGTTTTTT	CASSHVRNTGELFF
NA	TRBV30	TRBJ2-2	NA	TGTGCCTGGAGTCCACGGGTCTTGGGAACCGGGGAGCTGTTTTTT	CAWSPRVLGTGELFF
NA	TRBV3-1	TRBJ2-3	NA	TGTGCCAGCAGCCACCGCGAACAAGATACGCAGTATTTT	CASSHREQDTQYF
many	TRBV28	TRBJ1-4	NA	TGTGCCAGCAGACGGGCCGGGACAAATGAAAAACTGTTTTTT	CASRRAGTNEKLFF
many	TRBV18	TRBJ1-1	TRBD1	TGTGCCAGCTCACCCACTCCTGCGGGACAGGGGACGGAAGCTTTCTTT	CASSPTPAGQGTEAFF
many	TRBV7-3	TRBJ2-1	TRBD2	TGTGCCAGCAGCTTATCCGGGACTAGCGGGAGTGATGAGCAGTTCTTC	CASSLSGTSGSDEQFF
NA	TRBV19	TRBJ1-1	TRBD1	TGTGCCAGTGGAGAGGGGGCGATTGTGGCTTTCTTT	CASGEGAIVAFF
many	TRBV9	TRBJ1-1	TRBD1	TGTGCCAGCAGTGAACAGGGGACCACTGAAGCTTTCTTT	CASSEQGTTEAFF
many	TRBV7-8	TRBJ1-5	NA	TGTGCCAGCAGAGGAGCGGGGGGCCAGCCCCAGCATTTT	CASRGAGGQPQHF
many	TRBV20-1	TRBJ2-5	NA	TGCAGTGCTAGAGAGGGCTTGCTCCAAGAGACCCAGTACTTC	CSAREGLLQETQYF
few	TRBV4-3	TRBJ1-6	NA	TGCGCCAGCAGCCAAGATTTCACGGATTCACCCCTCCACTTT	CASSQDFTDSPLHF
NA	TRBV4-3	TRBJ1-6	NA	TGCGCCAGCAGCCAAGCCTTAGTGGGGGCTCTTAATTCACCCCTCCACTTT	CASSQALVGALNSPLHF
many	TRBV12-3/TRBV12-4	TRBJ1-1	NA	TGTGCCAGCAGCCTACAGGGATTATCTGAAGCTTTCTTT	CASSLQGLSEAFF
many	TRBV14	TRBJ1-1	NA	TGTGCCAGCTCCAACCCAATAGAGAAAGCTTTCTTT	CASSNPIEKAFF
NA	TRBV4-3	TRBJ2-7	TRBD1	TGCGCCAGCAGCCCGCAACAGGGGTGGGAGCAGTACTTC	CASSPQQGWEQYF
many	TRBV27	TRBJ2-5	TRBD2	TGTGCCAGTAGCGGGAGAAGGGGGGAGACCCAGTACTTC	CASSGRRGETQYF
NA	TRBV4-3	TRBJ2-7	NA	TGCGCCAGCAGCCAAGATAAAGGAGCAGGGCGGATCTCCTACGAGCAGTACTTC	CASSQDKGAGRISYEQYF
many	TRBV6-1	TRBJ2-5	TRBD1	TGTGCCAGCAGCTGGGACAGGGCCGCAGAGACCCAGTACTTC	CASSWDRAAETQYF